This T cell receptor (beta chain) was sequenced during a study of blood T cell repertoires in COVID-19. Study as a whole: Samples came from the United States, Italy and Spain, spanning acute and convalescent COVID-19.

This CDR3 comprises 13 residues. Deletions cut 4 bases from V and 2 bases from J, with 9 bases between. Germline lookup yields CDR1 MNHEY and CDR2 SMNVEV (reference sequence). As handled by the study authors: By means of reference gene primer amplification, nucleated cell counts were estimated. Sequencing was performed with immunoSEQ multiplex PCR; in TCRdb, only in-frame clones are kept and a portion is missing. V, J and clone size were drawn from that table, and D and trimming were deduced from the DNA. The repertoire has some 300,000 clones, more than 70% of them found once; the top ten carry 6.9%.

The chain employs TRBV27 and TRBJ2-7; tentative D call: TRBD2 (6 bases). Sequencing input: peripheral blood. This sequence originates from a woman aged 25 to 39 who had recovered from COVID-19. In DNA form, the CDR3 reads TGTGCCAGCAGTTCGGGACTTCCCTACGAGCAGTACTTC. Residues: CASSSGLPYEQYF.